The rows below give T cell receptor beta chains drawn from one sample of a study of CXCR3-negative and CXCR3-positive naive CD8 T cells. TCRdb reprocessed the 5' RACE reads, keeping one entry per CDR3 protein, no DNA. The listing contains about 130,000 distinct CDR3 sequences. Material: naive CXCR3- CD8+ T cells from blood. These receptors all stem from a human donor in good health. Some clones in this sample may be carry-over from other donors' samples. Both conserved end residues are part of each CDR3.

TRBV7-6	TRBJ1-4	CASSPSGMENEKLFF
TRBV7-6	TRBJ2-7	CASSLDGSWGEQYF
TRBV6-1	TRBJ2-7	CASSEVRGYEQYF
TRBV2	TRBJ2-7	CASSAYLYEQYF
TRBV6-6	TRBJ2-7	CASSYSSDYEQYF
TRBV27	TRBJ1-3	CASSFSGYSGNTIYF
TRBV25-1	TRBJ2-5	CASRAWTSGSQETQYF
TRBV3-1	TRBJ2-7	CASSQELGQTYEQYF
TRBV4-3	TRBJ2-1	CASSMWTSVNNEQFF
TRBV7-9	TRBJ1-6	CASSFSENSPLHF
TRBV29-1	TRBJ2-2	CSVDSGTNTGELFF
TRBV28	TRBJ2-1	CASTSRTTIYNEQFF
TRBV5-1	TRBJ1-6	CASGGLDPHNSPLHF
TRBV7-8	TRBJ2-5	CASSQGGLAGRETQYF
TRBV4-1	TRBJ1-1	CASSQEKDRDTEAFF
TRBV7-2	TRBJ2-7	CASSSGTAAYEQYF
TRBV25-1	TRBJ2-1	CASSEVARYNEQFF
TRBV21-1	TRBJ2-2	CASSTPASGTSTGELFF
TRBV14	TRBJ1-1	CASSLGQHTEAFF
TRBV6-5	TRBJ2-3	CASSPTADTQYF
TRBV19	TRBJ2-3	CASSNGREGPDTQYF
TRBV29-1	TRBJ2-1	CSAHSGSSYHEQFF
TRBV12-5	TRBJ2-7	CASGFFGQEQYF
TRBV28	TRBJ2-7	CASSLFQGSPQDYEQYF
TRBV6-2/TRBV6-3	TRBJ2-1	CASTLRGVPGAEQFF
TRBV7-9	TRBJ1-1	CATRDRTNTEAFF
TRBV19	TRBJ1-2	CASSISPGPGVENGYTF
TRBV7-6	TRBJ2-7	CASSPRGPGYEQYF
TRBV15	TRBJ2-7	CATSREWGSGEQYF
TRBV15	TRBJ2-1	CATSRDRDSPYNEQFF
TRBV3-1	TRBJ1-5	CASSSGPGGNQPQHF
TRBV19	TRBJ2-2	CASSIDSVWRDTGELFF
TRBV12-3/TRBV12-4	TRBJ2-6	CASRPNLLPGQYNVLTF
TRBV7-9	TRBJ2-7	CASSVGQGNNEQYF
TRBV27	TRBJ2-2	CASSLGSSRLGTGELFF
TRBV6-6	TRBJ1-4	CASSYIGGGVNEKLFF
TRBV4-3	TRBJ2-7	CASSQDSPDRGVSYEQYF
TRBV29-1	TRBJ2-1	CSVGGGTSGYNEQFF
TRBV2	TRBJ2-5	CASSSRGRDQETQYF
TRBV24-1	TRBJ2-7	CATSDGEGPSYEQYF
TRBV19	TRBJ2-1	CASSIQVIAGNSNEQFF
TRBV29-1	TRBJ2-3	CSVDWGREADTQYF
TRBV2	TRBJ1-2	CASSDGFPRDRGNYGYTF
TRBV6-4	TRBJ2-2	CASSPTGANTGELFF
TRBV6-1	TRBJ2-5	CASMGIPETQYF
TRBV7-3	TRBJ2-2	CASSFGTNTGELFF
TRBV4-2	TRBJ2-2	CASSQDRGGELFF
TRBV5-6	TRBJ2-5	CASSLAGQGYQETQYF
TRBV29-1	TRBJ2-5	CSVEIVARQETQYF
TRBV27	TRBJ2-7	CASSSGLAGVNEQYF
TRBV20-1	TRBJ2-5	CSARLQGFRETQYF
TRBV7-6	TRBJ2-7	CASSARTSGNYEQYF
TRBV3-1	TRBJ2-2	CASSQDPSGIAGELFF
TRBV12-3/TRBV12-4	TRBJ2-5	CASSPVEETQYF